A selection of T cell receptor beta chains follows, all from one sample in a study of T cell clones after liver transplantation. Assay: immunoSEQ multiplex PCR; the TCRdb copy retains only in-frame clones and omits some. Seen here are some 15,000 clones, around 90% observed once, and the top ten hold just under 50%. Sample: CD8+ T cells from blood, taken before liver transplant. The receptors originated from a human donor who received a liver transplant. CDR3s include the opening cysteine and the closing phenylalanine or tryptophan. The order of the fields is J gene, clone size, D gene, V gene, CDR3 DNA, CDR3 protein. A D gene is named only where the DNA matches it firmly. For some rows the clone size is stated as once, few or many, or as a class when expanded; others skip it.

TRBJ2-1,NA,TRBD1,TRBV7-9,TGTGCCAGCAGCTTAGGACAGGGGGCCCTTTTTACCTACAATGAGCAGTTCTTC,CASSLGQGALFTYNEQFF
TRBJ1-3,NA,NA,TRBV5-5,TGTGCCAGCAGCTTGGATCCCAGCTTCTCTGGAAACACCATATATTTT,CASSLDPSFSGNTIYF
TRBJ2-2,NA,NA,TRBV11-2,TGTGCCAGCAGCTTAGATGGTCCCCCCACCGGGGAGCTGTTTTTT,CASSLDGPPTGELFF
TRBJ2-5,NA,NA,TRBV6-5,TGTGCCAGCAGTCACTGGCAGGGCTCCCAAGAGACCCAGTACTTC,CASSHWQGSQETQYF
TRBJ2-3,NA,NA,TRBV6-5,TGTGCCAGCAGCATCACCGGAGTGATCACAGATACGCAGTATTTT,CASSITGVITDTQYF
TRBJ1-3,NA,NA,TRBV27,TGTGCCAGCAGTTTAGCCGGGGGCCGTGGAAACACCATATATTTT,CASSLAGGRGNTIYF
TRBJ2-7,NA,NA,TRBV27,TGTGCCAGCAGTCCCCTGGACTCTACCTACGAGCAGTACTTC,CASSPLDSTYEQYF
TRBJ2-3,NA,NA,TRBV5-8,TGTGCCAGCAGTTTGACAGCCGGCACAGATACGCAGTATTTT,CASSLTAGTDTQYF
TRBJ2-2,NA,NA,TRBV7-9,TGTGCCAGCAGCTCCGAGGGGGCCGGGGAGCTGTTTTTT,CASSSEGAGELFF
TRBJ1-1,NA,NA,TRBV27,TGTGCCAGCAGTCAGGGGACTGAAGCTTTCTTT,CASSQGTEAFF
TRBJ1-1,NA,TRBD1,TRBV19,TGTGCCAGTAATCCGACAGGGGTTTGGTCTGAAGCTTTCTTT,CASNPTGVWSEAFF
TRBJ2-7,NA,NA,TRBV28,TGTGCCAGCAGTTTACCCACCGGGATCTCCTCCTACGAGCAGTACTTC,CASSLPTGISSYEQYF
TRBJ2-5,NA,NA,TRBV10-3,TGTGCCATCAGTGGTACGGGAGTTAGGGAGACCCAGTACTTC,CAISGTGVRETQYF
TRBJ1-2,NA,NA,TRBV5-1,TGCGCCAGCAGCTTGGCCGGGGAGGGCTACACCTTC,CASSLAGEGYTF
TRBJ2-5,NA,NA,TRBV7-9,TGTGCCAGCAGCTTCGCCGAGACCCAGTACTTC,CASSFAETQYF
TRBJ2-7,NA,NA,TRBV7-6,TGTGCCAGCAGCTTATCCGGGTCTAGCATCTACGAGCAGTACTTC,CASSLSGSSIYEQYF
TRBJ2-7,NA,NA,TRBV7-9,TGTGCCAGCAGCTTATTTAGTAGGGGTTTAGTATCCTACGAGCAGTACTTC,CASSLFSRGLVSYEQYF
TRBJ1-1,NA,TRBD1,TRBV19,TGTGCCAGTAGTATAGGTCTGGGCAGGGGGAAGGGCCCTGTCGCTTTCTTT,CASSIGLGRGKGPVAFF
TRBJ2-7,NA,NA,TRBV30,TGTGCCTGGAGTCTGGACAGTACCGGCGAGCAGTACTTC,CAWSLDSTGEQYF
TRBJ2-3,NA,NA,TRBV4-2,TGTGCCAGCAGCCAAGATTCCCCCCAGGGCGAGGCAGATACGCAGTATTTT,CASSQDSPQGEADTQYF
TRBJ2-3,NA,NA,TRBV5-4,TGTGCCAGCAGCTTAGCTGGGGATACGCAGTATTTT,CASSLAGDTQYF
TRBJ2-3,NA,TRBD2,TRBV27,TGTGCCAGCAGTCAACTAGCGGGGGGCACGGGAGCGCAGTATTTT,CASSQLAGGTGAQYF
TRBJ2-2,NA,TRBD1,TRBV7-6,TGTGCCAGCAGCTTAGTGTCCCCGACAGGGTTAAGGAACACCGGGGAGCTGTTTTTT,CASSLVSPTGLRNTGELFF
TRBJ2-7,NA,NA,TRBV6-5,TGTGCCAGCAGCCCCGACAGGTTGCCCTACGAGCAGTACTTC,CASSPDRLPYEQYF
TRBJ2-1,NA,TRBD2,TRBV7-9,TGTGCCAGCAGCTTAGAGGGACTAGCGGGAGGGCCCAGCAATGAGCAGTTCTTC,CASSLEGLAGGPSNEQFF
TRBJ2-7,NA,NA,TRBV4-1,TGCGCCAGCAGCCAAGATCCGGGACGGACCCCGGGGTTCTACGAGCAGTACTTC,CASSQDPGRTPGFYEQYF
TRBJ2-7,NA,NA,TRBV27,TGTGCCAGCAGTAATCTCTACGAGCAGTACTTC,CASSNLYEQYF
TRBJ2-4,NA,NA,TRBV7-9,TGTGCCAGCAGCTCAACCTCCTCTCGACAGGAAAACATTCAGTACTTC,CASSSTSSRQENIQYF
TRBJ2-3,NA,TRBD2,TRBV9,TGTGCCAGCAGCGGGGGGACTAGCGGGAGAGATACGCAGTATTTT,CASSGGTSGRDTQYF
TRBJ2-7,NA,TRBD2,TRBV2,TGTGCCAGCAGTTCCCCAGCGGGAGTCGGCCACGAGCAGTACTTC,CASSSPAGVGHEQYF
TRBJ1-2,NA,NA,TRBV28,TGTGCCAGCAGTACACAGGGTTACTATGGCTACACCTTC,CASSTQGYYGYTF
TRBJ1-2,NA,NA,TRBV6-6,TGTGCCAGCAGTTACTCGTGGGGTAACTATGGCTACACCTTC,CASSYSWGNYGYTF
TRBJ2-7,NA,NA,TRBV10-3,TGTGCCATCAGTGAGTCGATAAACGAGCAGTACTTC,CAISESINEQYF
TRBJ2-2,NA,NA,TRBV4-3,TGCGCCAGCAGCCAAGAATTAAGGAGGGGGGCATACGGGGAGCTGTTTTTT,CASSQELRRGAYGELFF
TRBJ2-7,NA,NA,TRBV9,TGTGCCAGCAGCGCGACAGGCTACTCCTACGAGCAGTACTTC,CASSATGYSYEQYF
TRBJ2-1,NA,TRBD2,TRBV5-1,TGCGCCAGCAGCTCTTCTTTGACTAGCGGAGACAACAATGAGCAGTTCTTC,CASSSSLTSGDNNEQFF
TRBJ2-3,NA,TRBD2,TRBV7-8,TGTGCCAGCAGCTTAGACCGCGGGAGTTCAGATACGCAGTATTTT,CASSLDRGSSDTQYF
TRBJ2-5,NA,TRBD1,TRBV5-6,TGTGCCAGCAGCCCGGACAGGTACCAAGAGACCCAGTACTTC,CASSPDRYQETQYF
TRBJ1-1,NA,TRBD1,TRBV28,TGTGCCAGCAGTTTATCCCAATACAGGGGAGGAACTGAAGCTTTCTTT,CASSLSQYRGGTEAFF
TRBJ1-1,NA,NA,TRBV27,TGTGCCAGCACCGCACTCGGACGGGCGAACACTGAAGCTTTCTTT,CASTALGRANTEAFF
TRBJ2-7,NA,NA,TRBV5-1,TGCGCCAGCAGCTTGCGCGAGAGCTCCTACGAGCAGTACTTC,CASSLRESSYEQYF
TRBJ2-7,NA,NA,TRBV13,TGTGCCAGCAGCCTAGGAATACAGGGAAACTACGAGCAGTACTTC,CASSLGIQGNYEQYF
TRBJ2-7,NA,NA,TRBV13,TGTGCCAGCAGCATCCTCTCCTACGAGCAGTACTTC,CASSILSYEQYF
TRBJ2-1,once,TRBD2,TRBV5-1,TGCGCCAGCAGCTTGGGGACTAGCGGGTGGGCCAGCTCCTACAATGAGCAGTTCTTC,CASSLGTSGWASSYNEQFF